A selection of T cell receptor beta chains follows, all from one sample in a study of early T cells in non-severe SARS-CoV-2 infection. TCRdb passed the 5' RACE reads through MiXCR, listing each CDR3 protein once. This sample has approximately 50,000 distinct CDR3 sequences, with 11% found just once. Sequenced material: whole blood. Receptor source: an adult who was a healthcare worker with PCR-confirmed SARS-CoV-2 infection or an uninfected control (not recorded which). CDR3s include the opening cysteine and the closing phenylalanine or tryptophan. D genes are given only for firm matches. Expanded clones get a size class; other rows say once, few or many, or leave the size out.

V gene: TRBV28; D gene: NA; clone size: NA; J gene: TRBJ2-5; CDR3 protein: CASSRPSTQTQYF; CDR3 DNA: TGTGCCAGCAGCAGACCCTCCACCCAGACCCAGTACTTC
V gene: TRBV6-1; D gene: NA; clone size: NA; J gene: TRBJ1-1; CDR3 protein: CASSPTVLGGYEAFF; CDR3 DNA: TGTGCCAGCAGTCCTACTGTCCTGGGGGGATATGAAGCTTTCTTT
V gene: TRBV7-8; D gene: TRBD1; clone size: NA; J gene: TRBJ2-5; CDR3 protein: CASSPPRTGRKTQYF; CDR3 DNA: TGTGCCAGCAGCCCTCCCCGGACAGGGCGAAAGACCCAGTACTTC
V gene: TRBV7-9; D gene: NA; clone size: NA; J gene: TRBJ2-7; CDR3 protein: CASSPPRSGQRHEQYF; CDR3 DNA: TGTGCCAGCAGCCCCCCTAGGTCTGGACAGAGGCACGAGCAGTACTTC
V gene: TRBV15; D gene: TRBD1; clone size: many; J gene: TRBJ1-5; CDR3 protein: CATSRERTGLNQPQHF; CDR3 DNA: TGTGCCACCAGCAGAGAGAGGACAGGACTAAATCAGCCCCAGCATTTT
V gene: TRBV29-1; D gene: TRBD1; clone size: NA; J gene: TRBJ2-5; CDR3 protein: CSVGTGGETQYF; CDR3 DNA: TGCAGCGTTGGGACAGGGGGTGAGACCCAGTACTTC
V gene: TRBV28; D gene: NA; clone size: NA; J gene: TRBJ1-3; CDR3 protein: CASTEQVPENTIYF; CDR3 DNA: TGTGCCAGCACCGAACAGGTCCCTGAAAACACCATATATTTT
V gene: TRBV3-1; D gene: NA; clone size: many; J gene: TRBJ2-2; CDR3 protein: CASSQDTPGPGELFF; CDR3 DNA: TGTGCCAGCAGCCAAGATACCCCAGGGCCCGGGGAGCTGTTTTTT
V gene: TRBV2; D gene: NA; clone size: few; J gene: TRBJ2-1; CDR3 protein: CASSGEESYNEQFF; CDR3 DNA: TGTGCCAGCAGTGGTGAAGAGTCCTACAATGAGCAGTTCTTC
V gene: TRBV7-2; D gene: NA; clone size: many; J gene: TRBJ1-1; CDR3 protein: CASSLLSGGAFF; CDR3 DNA: TGTGCCAGCAGCTTACTCTCCGGGGGGGCTTTCTTT
V gene: TRBV6-4; D gene: TRBD1; clone size: few; J gene: TRBJ1-1; CDR3 protein: CASSTGANTEAFF; CDR3 DNA: TGTGCCAGCAGTACAGGGGCGAACACTGAAGCTTTCTTT
V gene: TRBV7-2; D gene: NA; clone size: many; J gene: TRBJ2-1; CDR3 protein: CASSLSVGNEQFF; CDR3 DNA: TGTGCCAGCAGCTTAAGTGTAGGCAATGAGCAGTTCTTC
V gene: TRBV6-5; D gene: NA; clone size: NA; J gene: TRBJ2-5; CDR3 protein: CASSSPYQETQYF; CDR3 DNA: TGTGCCAGCAGTTCACCATACCAAGAGACCCAGTACTTC
V gene: TRBV30; D gene: NA; clone size: few; J gene: TRBJ1-2; CDR3 protein: CAWGLRRGDYTF; CDR3 DNA: TGTGCCTGGGGACTCAGGCGGGGGGACTACACCTTC
V gene: TRBV13; D gene: NA; clone size: many; J gene: TRBJ1-1; CDR3 protein: CASSLLDGRAFF; CDR3 DNA: TGTGCCAGCAGCCTCCTGGACGGTCGAGCTTTCTTT
V gene: TRBV5-6; D gene: NA; clone size: many; J gene: TRBJ1-5; CDR3 protein: CASSLGNQAQTQHF; CDR3 DNA: TGTGCCAGCAGCTTGGGAAATCAGGCTCAGACCCAGCATTTT
V gene: TRBV7-9; D gene: NA; clone size: many; J gene: TRBJ2-7; CDR3 protein: CASSLASSYEQYF; CDR3 DNA: TGTGCCAGCAGCTTAGCGAGCTCCTACGAGCAGTACTTC
V gene: TRBV10-2; D gene: NA; clone size: many; J gene: TRBJ1-6; CDR3 protein: CASSVQGFDNSPLHF; CDR3 DNA: TGCGCCAGCAGTGTACAGGGATTCGATAATTCACCCCTCCACTTT
V gene: TRBV19; D gene: NA; clone size: many; J gene: TRBJ1-1; CDR3 protein: CASSIGGANTEAFF; CDR3 DNA: TGTGCCAGTAGTATTGGGGGGGCCAACACTGAAGCTTTCTTT
V gene: TRBV14; D gene: NA; clone size: few; J gene: TRBJ1-2; CDR3 protein: CASSQGAVYYGYTF; CDR3 DNA: TGTGCCAGCAGCCAAGGGGCCGTTTACTATGGCTACACCTTC
V gene: TRBV6-5; D gene: NA; clone size: few; J gene: TRBJ2-4; CDR3 protein: CASKDTPVRGAKNIQYF; CDR3 DNA: TGTGCCAGCAAGGACACGCCAGTCCGGGGGGCCAAAAACATTCAGTACTTC
V gene: TRBV10-1; D gene: TRBD1; clone size: few; J gene: TRBJ2-3; CDR3 protein: CASSELIGQGTDTQYF; CDR3 DNA: TGCGCCAGCAGTGAACTAATTGGACAGGGAACAGATACGCAGTATTTT
V gene: TRBV30; D gene: NA; clone size: NA; J gene: TRBJ1-2; CDR3 protein: CAWIDWTTTLRNGYTF; CDR3 DNA: TGTGCCTGGATTGACTGGACGACAACTTTACGGAATGGCTACACCTTC
V gene: TRBV7-2; D gene: NA; clone size: many; J gene: TRBJ1-2; CDR3 protein: CASSLDWTAGYGYTF; CDR3 DNA: TGTGCCAGCAGCTTAGATTGGACCGCCGGATATGGCTACACCTTC
V gene: TRBV7-2; D gene: NA; clone size: few; J gene: TRBJ2-5; CDR3 protein: CASSPPSPRETQYF; CDR3 DNA: TGTGCCAGCAGCCCCCCTAGCCCCCGAGAGACCCAGTACTTC
V gene: TRBV2; D gene: NA; clone size: few; J gene: TRBJ2-6; CDR3 protein: CASGKLSGANVLTF; CDR3 DNA: TGTGCCAGCGGGAAGTTATCTGGGGCCAACGTCCTGACTTTC
V gene: TRBV28; D gene: TRBD1; clone size: many; J gene: TRBJ1-2; CDR3 protein: CASSLLGQGGGYTF; CDR3 DNA: TGTGCCAGCAGTTTGTTAGGACAGGGAGGTGGCTACACCTTC
V gene: TRBV29-1; D gene: NA; clone size: NA; J gene: TRBJ2-3; CDR3 protein: CSAVQGGGTQYF; CDR3 DNA: TGCAGCGCCGTGCAGGGGGGAGGTACGCAGTATTTT
V gene: TRBV7-9; D gene: TRBD2; clone size: NA; J gene: TRBJ2-5; CDR3 protein: CASSLLAGGIQETQYF; CDR3 DNA: TGTGCCAGCAGCCTACTAGCGGGGGGAATCCAAGAGACCCAGTACTTC
V gene: TRBV20-1; D gene: NA; clone size: many; J gene: TRBJ2-1; CDR3 protein: CSASANPRYNEQFF; CDR3 DNA: TGCAGTGCTAGCGCGAACCCTAGATACAATGAGCAGTTCTTC
V gene: TRBV29-1; D gene: TRBD1; clone size: once; J gene: TRBJ2-1; CDR3 protein: CSVEGQGKDEQFF; CDR3 DNA: TGCAGCGTTGAGGGACAGGGGAAGGATGAGCAGTTCTTC
V gene: TRBV24-1; D gene: TRBD1; clone size: many; J gene: TRBJ1-2; CDR3 protein: CATSDWDRADYTF; CDR3 DNA: TGTGCCACCAGTGACTGGGACAGGGCGGACTACACCTTC
V gene: TRBV12-3/TRBV12-4; D gene: NA; clone size: many; J gene: TRBJ2-1; CDR3 protein: CASSSRTFVFF; CDR3 DNA: TGTGCCAGCAGTTCCCGGACGTTCGTGTTCTTC
V gene: TRBV4-1; D gene: TRBD1; clone size: few; J gene: TRBJ2-1; CDR3 protein: CASSHHPGQGSSYNEQFF; CDR3 DNA: TGCGCCAGCAGCCACCACCCCGGACAGGGAAGCTCCTACAATGAGCAGTTCTTC
V gene: TRBV21-1; D gene: NA; clone size: many; J gene: TRBJ1-1; CDR3 protein: CASSILQGPAGGTEAFF; CDR3 DNA: TGTGCCAGCAGCATTTTACAGGGCCCAGCCGGCGGCACTGAAGCTTTCTTT
V gene: TRBV6-5; D gene: NA; clone size: many; J gene: TRBJ1-5; CDR3 protein: CASSYSRSATSNQPQHF; CDR3 DNA: TGTGCCAGCAGTTACTCAAGGTCGGCGACCAGCAATCAGCCCCAGCATTTT
V gene: TRBV24-1; D gene: NA; clone size: few; J gene: TRBJ2-3; CDR3 protein: CATSDPQGGGDTQYF; CDR3 DNA: TGTGCCACCAGTGATCCGCAGGGAGGTGGGGATACGCAGTATTTT
V gene: TRBV6-1; D gene: NA; clone size: NA; J gene: TRBJ2-7; CDR3 protein: CASSWDPSNYEQYF; CDR3 DNA: TGTGCCAGCAGTTGGGACCCCTCAAATTACGAGCAGTACTTC
V gene: TRBV10-1; D gene: NA; clone size: many; J gene: TRBJ2-3; CDR3 protein: CASSSASTDTQYF; CDR3 DNA: TGCGCCAGCTCTTCCGCTAGCACAGATACGCAGTATTTT
V gene: TRBV6-2/TRBV6-3; D gene: TRBD2; clone size: NA; J gene: TRBJ2-7; CDR3 protein: CASSYRPRGGIYEQYF; CDR3 DNA: TGTGCCAGCAGTTACCGCCCTCGCGGGGGTATCTACGAGCAGTACTTC
V gene: TRBV4-2; D gene: NA; clone size: many; J gene: TRBJ2-1; CDR3 protein: CASSQDRIVSEQFF; CDR3 DNA: TGTGCCAGCAGCCAAGATAGGATAGTTAGCGAGCAGTTCTTC
V gene: TRBV25-1; D gene: NA; clone size: many; J gene: TRBJ2-3; CDR3 protein: CANQETDTQYF; CDR3 DNA: TGTGCCAACCAGGAGACAGATACGCAGTATTTT
V gene: TRBV28; D gene: NA; clone size: NA; J gene: TRBJ1-1; CDR3 protein: CASSLYGQSAFF; CDR3 DNA: TGTGCCAGCAGTTTATATGGTCAGTCAGCTTTCTTT